These 18 T cell receptor beta chains were all obtained from the same sample, sequenced in a study of Tregs in tolerant kidney transplant recipients. Assay used: immunoSEQ multiplex PCR; TCRdb lists only in-frame clones, some missing. Among 110,000 or so clones listed, around 90% were seen once. Source: CD4+ T cells from blood, taken before the transplant. Every receptor here comes from a human donor who received a combined kidney and bone marrow transplant.

J is TRBJ1-1 and V is TRBV4-1; D unclear. The germline V gene has CDR1 MGHRA and CDR2 YSYEKL. This CDR3 region has 13 residues. The V and J ends lost 0 bases and 10 bases respectively, with 12 bases between them. The CDR3 nucleotides are TGCGCCAGCAGCCAAGATCTTCGGGATATAGCTTTCTTT. This translates into CASSQDLRDIAFF.

The chain couples TRBV6-5 to TRBJ2-7, with TRBD1 matching over 8 bases. The germline CDR1 and CDR2 sequences are MNHEY and SVGAGI. The V gene end was trimmed by 4 bases and the J gene end by 7 bases; junction bases not matched to a gene: 15. The CDR3 has 16 residues. The CDR3, as DNA: TGTGCCAGCAGTTCCCCGACAAAGACAGGGGTCCGGGAGCAGTACTTC. Its protein product is CASSSPTKTGVREQYF.

The chain has TRBV18 and TRBJ1-2; D ambiguous. From germline, CDR1 is KGHSH and CDR2 LQKENI. V dropped 3 bases and J dropped 2 bases, with 10 bases sitting between them. The CDR3 has 14 amino acids. The CDR3 reads CASSPSSGNYGYTF. The DNA of the CDR3 is TGTGCCAGCTCACCGTCCTCCGGGAACTATGGCTACACCTTC.

The rearrangement joins TRBV4-3 to TRBJ2-5; TRBD1 matches 10 bases. V gave up 0 bases and J gave up 3 bases; unmatched junction bases: 4. This CDR3 contains 16 residues. Germline CDR1 is LGHNA and CDR2 is YSLEER. CDR3 region: CASSQDAGTGEETQYF. In nucleotides, the CDR3 is TGCGCCAGCAGCCAAGATGCCGGGACAGGGGAAGAGACCCAGTACTTC.

CDR3 nucleotides: TGTGCCAGCAACCCCAATCTCCAGCAGGCGAACACTGAAGCTTTCTTT. Amino acids: CASNPNLQQANTEAFF. The chain uses TRBV9 and TRBJ1-1; D uncertain. The V gene's germline CDR1 is SGDLS and CDR2 YYNGEE. The CDR3 spans 16 residues. The V gene lost 6 bases and the J gene lost 1 base, with 19 bases spanning the gap. Looking up the rest from reference TRBV9 and TRBJ1-1 gives the full variable domain: DSGVTQTPKHLITATGQRVTLRCSPRSGDLSVYWYQQSLDQGLQFLIQYYNGEERAKGNILERFSAQQFPDLHSELNLSSLELGDSALYFCASNPNLQQANTEAFFGQGTRLTVV.

The chain carries TRBV10-3 and TRBJ2-5, with 11 nucleotides matching TRBD1. Germline lookup yields CDR1 ENHRY and CDR2 SYGVKD. J gave up 4 bases and V 2 bases, and 0 bases lay outside the gene matches. CDR3 length: 14 amino acids. In DNA form, the CDR3 reads TGTGCCATCAGTGAGGGACAGGGGGCAGAGACCCAGTACTTC. Encoded protein: CAISEGQGAETQYF.

V usage is TRBV5-4 and J usage is TRBJ2-3, with 13 bases fitting TRBD2. Trimming took 4 bases from V and 6 from J; bases not matched to a gene: 8. CDR3 size: 16 residues. The germline gives CDR1 SGHNT, CDR2 YYREEE (reference sequence). The DNA of the CDR3 is TGTGCCAGCAGCGCACTAGCGGGAGGGCCGAGGGATACGCAGTATTTT. Translation gives CASSALAGGPRDTQYF.

The chain carries TRBV15 and TRBJ2-7; maybe TRBD1 (6 bases). CDR1 and CDR2 (germline): LNHNV, YYDKDF (reference sequence). This CDR3 region has 15 residues. The germline V and J ends were trimmed by 0 bases and 4 bases, with 13 bases remaining between them. CDR3 loop: CATSREGGASYEQYF. DNA for the CDR3: TGTGCCACCAGCAGAGAAGGGGGTGCGTCTTACGAGCAGTACTTC.

The J gene is TRBJ2-1, the V gene TRBV28, with 10 nucleotides matching TRBD1. Losses at the gene ends were 6 bases for V and 8 bases for J; bases not matched to a gene: 10. The CDR3 is made up of 15 amino acids. Germline CDR1 MDHEN, CDR2 SYDVKM. Written as DNA, the CDR3 is TGTGCCAGCAGCTACCTTGAGGGGACAGGGGATGAGCAGTTCTTC. It encodes CASSYLEGTGDEQFF.

The rearrangement joins TRBV10-1 to TRBJ2-7, with 7 bases lining up with TRBD1. This CDR3 contains 15 residues. Germline CDR1 is WNHNN and CDR2 is SYGVQD (reference sequence). Losses at the gene ends were 5 bases for V and 3 bases for J; bases not matched to a gene: 10. CDR3 protein: CASSPGDSRIYEQYF. CDR3 bases: TGCGCCAGCAGTCCCGGGGACAGCCGCATCTACGAGCAGTACTTC.

The chain has TRBV11-2 and TRBJ1-5, with unresolved D. Germline CDR1 is SGHAT and CDR2 is FQNNGV. Trimming cost V 4 bases and J 7 bases, with 14 bases left between them. The CDR3 is made up of 14 amino acids. CDR3 sequence reads: CASSSDGYNQPQHF. In DNA, the CDR3 is TGTGCCAGCAGCTCAGACGGGTACAACCAGCCCCAGCATTTT.

This clone appeared a few times. The J gene is TRBJ1-2, the V gene TRBV6-5; D not resolved. This CDR3 is 13 amino acids long. Between the trimmed V and J ends, which lost 0 bases and 5 bases, there was a span of 7 bases. Germline CDR1 MNHEY, CDR2 SVGAGI. The CDR3 region is CASSYSRGYGYTF. The CDR3 DNA sequence: TGTGCCAGCAGTTACTCTAGAGGTTATGGCTACACCTTC.

CDR3 sequence: CASSYLLGQGANGYTF. In nucleotides, the CDR3 is TGTGCCAGCAGTTACCTCCTGGGACAGGGGGCAAATGGCTACACCTTC. The V call is TRBV6-5, the J call TRBJ1-2; 12 positions match TRBD1. The V and J ends lost 2 bases and 6 bases, in that order; junction bases with no gene match: 7. Germline CDR1 is MNHEY and CDR2 is SVGAGI. The CDR3 covers 16 residues.

The chain uses TRBV7-8 and TRBJ1-1; the D is unclear. Germline CDR1 is SGHVS and CDR2 is FQNEAQ. Trimming took off 2 bases at V and 1 base at J, with 5 bases between the two ends. The CDR3 extends over 13 amino acids. The CDR3 region is CASSLQQNTEAFF. The CDR3 nucleotides are TGTGCCAGCAGCTTACAACAGAACACTGAAGCTTTCTTT.

CDR3 sequence (DNA): TGTGCCAGCAGTTTTCGGGGGTATAGAAATGAGCAGTTCTTC. Translation gives CASSFRGYRNEQFF. The chain joins TRBV6-5 to TRBJ2-1; tentative D call: TRBD2 (6 bases). The germline V gene has CDR1 MNHEY and CDR2 SVGAGI. V lost 4 bases to trimming and J lost 7 bases, with 14 bases between them. CDR3 length: 14 amino acids.

This chain connects TRBV30 to TRBJ2-7, with a possible D match to TRBD2 (6 bases). V shed 4 bases and J shed 2 bases, with 6 bases lying between them. CDR3 length: 11 amino acids. Per germline, CDR1 GTSNPN and CDR2 SVGIG (reference sequence). CDR3 in DNA: TGTGCCTGGACGGGGGCCTACGAGCAGTACTTC. Translation: CAWTGAYEQYF.

In this sample, this clone turned up a few times. The J gene is TRBJ1-2, the V gene TRBV18; D is undetermined. Deletions cut 3 bases from V and 4 bases from J, with 9 bases between. CDR1 is KGHSH, CDR2 LQKENI, per germline. This CDR3 comprises 13 residues. The DNA for the CDR3 is TGTGCCAGCTCACCCCCGGGTTCCTATGGCTACACCTTC. It encodes CASSPPGSYGYTF.

In nucleotides, the CDR3 is TGTGCCAGCAGTCGACAGGGGACAGATACGCAGTATTTT. It codes for CASSRQGTDTQYF. This sequence joins TRBV7-2 and TRBJ2-3; the match to TRBD1 covers 8 bases. CDR3 length equals 13 residues. CDR1 and CDR2 from the germline V gene are SGHTA and FQGNSA. J was trimmed by 3 bases and V by 6 bases; bases with no gene match: 2.